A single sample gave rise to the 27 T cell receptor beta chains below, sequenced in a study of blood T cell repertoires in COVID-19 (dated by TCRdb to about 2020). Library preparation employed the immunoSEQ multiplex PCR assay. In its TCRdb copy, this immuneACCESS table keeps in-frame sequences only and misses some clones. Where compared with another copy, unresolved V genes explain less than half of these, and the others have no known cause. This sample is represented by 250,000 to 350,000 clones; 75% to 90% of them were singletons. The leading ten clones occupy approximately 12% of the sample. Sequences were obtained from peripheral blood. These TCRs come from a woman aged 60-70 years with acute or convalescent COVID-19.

In DNA, the CDR3 is TGTGCCAGCTCACCACTGAACTGGGACAGCCCTAATGAAAAACTGTTTTTT. Its protein product is CASSPLNWDSPNEKLFF. The chain combines TRBV18 with TRBJ1-4, with 7 positions matching TRBD1. The length of the CDR3 is 17 residues. CDR1 is KGHSH, CDR2 LQKENI, per germline. V lost 1 base to trimming and J lost 3 bases; unmatched junction nucleotides: 8. The complete variable domain, with remaining parts taken from reference TRBV18 and TRBJ1-4, reads NAGVMQNPRHLVRRRGQEARLRCSPMKGHSHVYWYRQLPEEGLKFMVYLQKENIIDESGMPKERFSAEFPKEGPSILRIQQVVRGDSAAYFCASSPLNWDSPNEKLFFGSGTQLSVL.

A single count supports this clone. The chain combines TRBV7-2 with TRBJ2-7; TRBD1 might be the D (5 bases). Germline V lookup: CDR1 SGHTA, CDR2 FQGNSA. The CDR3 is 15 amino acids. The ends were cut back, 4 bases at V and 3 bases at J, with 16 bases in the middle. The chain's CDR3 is CASSSGAGPLYEQYF. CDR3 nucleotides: TGTGCCAGCAGCTCTGGGGCAGGACCTCTCTACGAGCAGTACTTC.

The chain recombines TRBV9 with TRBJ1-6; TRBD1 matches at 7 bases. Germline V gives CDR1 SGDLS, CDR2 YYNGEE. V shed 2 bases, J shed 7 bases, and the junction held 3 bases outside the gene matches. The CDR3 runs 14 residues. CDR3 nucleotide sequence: TGTGCCAGCAGCGTCACAGGGGAAAATTCACCCCTCCACTTT. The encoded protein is CASSVTGENSPLHF.

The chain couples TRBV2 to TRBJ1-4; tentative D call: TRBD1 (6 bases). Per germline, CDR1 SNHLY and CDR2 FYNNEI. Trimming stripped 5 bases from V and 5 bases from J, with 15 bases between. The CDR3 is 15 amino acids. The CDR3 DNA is TGTGCCAGCAGTAGTCCGGGACAAGCAAATGAAAAACTGTTTTTT. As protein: CASSSPGQANEKLFF.

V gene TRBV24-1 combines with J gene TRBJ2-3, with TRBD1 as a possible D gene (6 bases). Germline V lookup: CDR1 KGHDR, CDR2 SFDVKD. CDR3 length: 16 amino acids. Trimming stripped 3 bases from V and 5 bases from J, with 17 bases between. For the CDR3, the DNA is TGTGCCACCAGTGATCCCAGGGCAGGGGCGGTAGATACGCAGTATTTT. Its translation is CATSDPRAGAVDTQYF.

This CDR3 reads CSVGLGEQYF. The CDR3 DNA follows: TGCAGCGTCGGGTTGGGCGAGCAGTACTTC. V and J are TRBV29-1 and TRBJ2-7; D remains unclear. The CDR3 extends over 10 amino acids. The germline V and J ends were trimmed by 6 bases and 6 bases, with 9 bases remaining between them. The germline V gene has CDR1 SQVTM and CDR2 ANQGSEA.

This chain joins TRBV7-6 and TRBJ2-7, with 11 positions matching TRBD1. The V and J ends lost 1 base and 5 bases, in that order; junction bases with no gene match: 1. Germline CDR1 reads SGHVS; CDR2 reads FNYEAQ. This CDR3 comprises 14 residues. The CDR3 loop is CASSLEDRGHEQYF. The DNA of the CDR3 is TGTGCCAGCAGCTTAGAGGACAGGGGGCACGAGCAGTACTTC.

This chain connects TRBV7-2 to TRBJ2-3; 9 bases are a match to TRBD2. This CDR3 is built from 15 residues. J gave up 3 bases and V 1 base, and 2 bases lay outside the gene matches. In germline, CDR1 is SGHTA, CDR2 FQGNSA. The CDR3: CASSLVAGVTDTQYF. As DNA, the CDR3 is TGTGCCAGCAGCTTAGTAGCGGGAGTAACAGATACGCAGTATTTT.

The CDR3 reads CASSLAGVGETQYF. The DNA of the CDR3 is TGTGCCAGCAGTTTGGCAGGGGTGGGTGAGACCCAGTACTTC. The V and J genes are TRBV27 and TRBJ2-5, with D maybe TRBD1 (6 bases). The CDR3 is 14 amino acids. Germline lookup yields CDR1 MNHEY and CDR2 SMNVEV (reference sequence). The germline V and J ends were trimmed by 3 bases and 5 bases, with 13 bases remaining between them.

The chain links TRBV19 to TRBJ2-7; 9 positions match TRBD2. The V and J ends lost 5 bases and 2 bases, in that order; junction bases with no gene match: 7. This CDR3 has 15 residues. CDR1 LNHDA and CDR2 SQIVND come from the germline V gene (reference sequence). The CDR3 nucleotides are TGTGCCAGTAGTGTCACTGGCGGGAGGGCCTACGAGCAGTACTTC. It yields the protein CASSVTGGRAYEQYF.

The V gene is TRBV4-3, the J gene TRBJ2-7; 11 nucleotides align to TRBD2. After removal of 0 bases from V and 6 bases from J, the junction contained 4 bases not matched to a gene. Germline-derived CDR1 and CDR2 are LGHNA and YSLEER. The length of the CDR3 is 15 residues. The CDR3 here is CASSQELAGVVEQYF. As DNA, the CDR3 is TGCGCCAGCAGCCAAGAACTAGCGGGAGTTGTCGAGCAGTACTTC.

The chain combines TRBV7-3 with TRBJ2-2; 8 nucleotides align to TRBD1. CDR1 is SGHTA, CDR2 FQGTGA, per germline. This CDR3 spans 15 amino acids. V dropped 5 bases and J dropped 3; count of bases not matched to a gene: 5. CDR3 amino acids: CASSPQGAHTGELFF. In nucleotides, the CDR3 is TGTGCCAGCAGCCCCCAGGGGGCGCACACCGGGGAGCTGTTTTTT.

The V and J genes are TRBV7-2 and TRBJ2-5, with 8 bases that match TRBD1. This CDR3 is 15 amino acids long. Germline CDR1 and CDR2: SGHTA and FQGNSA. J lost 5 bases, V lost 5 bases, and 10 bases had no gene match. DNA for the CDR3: TGTGCCAGCAGCCAGGGCCAGGGGGCAGGCGAGACCCAGTACTTC. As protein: CASSQGQGAGETQYF.

CDR3 region: CASSPSERALEQYF. In nucleotides, the CDR3 is TGCGCCAGCAGCCCTAGTGAGCGAGCTCTTGAGCAGTACTTC. The chain recombines TRBV4-3 with TRBJ2-7; no clear D gene. The CDR3 length is 14 residues. Germline V gene sequence: CDR1 LGHNA, CDR2 YSLEER. With 4 bases removed from V and 7 bases from J, the gap between germline ends came to 17 bases.

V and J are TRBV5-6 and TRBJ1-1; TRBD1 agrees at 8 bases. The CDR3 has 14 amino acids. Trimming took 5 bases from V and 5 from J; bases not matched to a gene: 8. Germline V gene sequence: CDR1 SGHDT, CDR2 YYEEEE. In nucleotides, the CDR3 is TGTGCCAGCAGGAGGCTTGACAGGGGAACTGAAGCTTTCTTT. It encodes CASRRLDRGTEAFF.

The CDR3, as DNA: TGTGCCAGCAGCGCCTCAGGGTTCGATCAGCCCCAGCATTTT. Translating gives CASSASGFDQPQHF. The chain joins TRBV5-6 to TRBJ1-5; D is perhaps TRBD1 (5 bases). Trimming shortened V by 4 bases and J by 5 bases, and 13 bases separated the two germline ends. Germline CDR1 SGHDT, CDR2 YYEEEE. This CDR3 has 14 residues.

The CDR3 region has the DNA TGCCGGGTGCCAAGGCTACCGGGACAGGGCTACGAGCAGTACTTC. This encodes CRVPRLPGQGYEQYF. The gene calls are TRBV4-3 and TRBJ2-7; TRBD1 agrees at 9 bases. Germline loops: CDR1 LGHNA, CDR2 YSLEER. The CDR3 runs 15 residues.

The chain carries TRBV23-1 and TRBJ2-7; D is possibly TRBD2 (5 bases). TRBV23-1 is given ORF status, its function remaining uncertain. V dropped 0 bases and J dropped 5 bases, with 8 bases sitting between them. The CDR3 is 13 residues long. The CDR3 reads CASSQSGIHEQYF. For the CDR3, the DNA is TGCGCCAGCAGTCAATCCGGGATCCACGAGCAGTACTTC.

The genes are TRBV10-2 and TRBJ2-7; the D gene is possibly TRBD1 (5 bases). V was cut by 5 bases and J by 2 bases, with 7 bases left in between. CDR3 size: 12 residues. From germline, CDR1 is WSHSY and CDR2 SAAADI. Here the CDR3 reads CASSTGAYEQYF. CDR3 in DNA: TGCGCCAGCAGTACAGGAGCCTACGAGCAGTACTTC.

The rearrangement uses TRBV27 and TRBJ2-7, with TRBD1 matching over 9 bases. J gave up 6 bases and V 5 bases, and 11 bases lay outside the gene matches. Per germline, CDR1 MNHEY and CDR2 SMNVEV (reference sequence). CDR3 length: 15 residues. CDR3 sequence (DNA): TGTGCCAGCAGTCCGACCGGGACAGGGTCTGCCGAGCAGTACTTC. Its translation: CASSPTGTGSAEQYF.

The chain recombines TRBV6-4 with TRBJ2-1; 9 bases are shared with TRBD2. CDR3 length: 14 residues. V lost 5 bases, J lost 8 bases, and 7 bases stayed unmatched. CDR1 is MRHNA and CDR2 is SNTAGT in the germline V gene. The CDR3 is CASSTSGSFDEQFF. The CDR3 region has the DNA TGTGCCAGCAGTACTAGCGGGTCATTCGATGAGCAGTTCTTC.

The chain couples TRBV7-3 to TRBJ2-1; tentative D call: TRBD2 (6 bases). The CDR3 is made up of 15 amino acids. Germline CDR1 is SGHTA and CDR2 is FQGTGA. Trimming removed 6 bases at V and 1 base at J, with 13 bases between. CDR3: CASSSAGRSYNEQFF. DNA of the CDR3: TGTGCCAGCAGTTCTGCGGGGAGATCCTACAATGAGCAGTTCTTC.

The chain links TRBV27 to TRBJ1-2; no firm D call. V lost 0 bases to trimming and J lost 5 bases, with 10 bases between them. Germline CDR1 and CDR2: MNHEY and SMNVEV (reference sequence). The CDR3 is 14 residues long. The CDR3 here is CASSLSPGGYGYTF. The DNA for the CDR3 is TGTGCCAGCAGTTTATCGCCAGGAGGATATGGCTACACCTTC.

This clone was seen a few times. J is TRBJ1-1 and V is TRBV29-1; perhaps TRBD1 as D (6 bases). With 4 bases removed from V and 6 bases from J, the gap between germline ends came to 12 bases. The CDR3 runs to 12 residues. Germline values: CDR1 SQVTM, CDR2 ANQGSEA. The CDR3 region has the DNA TGCAGCGTTGTGGGGGCAGCCTCTGAAGCTTTCTTT. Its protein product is CSVVGAASEAFF. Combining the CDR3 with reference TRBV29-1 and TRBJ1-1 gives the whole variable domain SAVISQKPSRDICQRGTSLTIQCQVDSQVTMMFWYRQQPGQSLTLIATANQGSEATYESGFVIDKFPISRPNLTFSTLTVSNMSPEDSSIYLCSVVGAASEAFFGQGTRLTVV.

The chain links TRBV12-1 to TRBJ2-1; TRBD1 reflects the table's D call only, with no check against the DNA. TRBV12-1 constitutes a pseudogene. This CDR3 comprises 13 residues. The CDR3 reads CASSSDRDNEQFF. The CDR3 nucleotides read TGTGCCAGCAGTTCGGACAGGGACAATGAGCAGTTCTTC.

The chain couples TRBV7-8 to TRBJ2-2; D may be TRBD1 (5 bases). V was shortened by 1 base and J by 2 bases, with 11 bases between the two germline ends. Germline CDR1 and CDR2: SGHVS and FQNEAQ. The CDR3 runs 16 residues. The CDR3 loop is CASSLGRGANTGELFF. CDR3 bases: TGTGCCAGCAGCTTAGGAAGGGGCGCAAACACCGGGGAGCTGTTTTTT. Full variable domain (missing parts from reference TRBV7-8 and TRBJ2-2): GAGVSQSPRYKVAKRGQDVALRCDPISGHVSLFWYQQALGQGPEFLTYFQNEAQLDKSGLPSDRFFAERPEGSVSTLKIQRTQQEDSAVYLCASSLGRGANTGELFFGEGSRLTVL.

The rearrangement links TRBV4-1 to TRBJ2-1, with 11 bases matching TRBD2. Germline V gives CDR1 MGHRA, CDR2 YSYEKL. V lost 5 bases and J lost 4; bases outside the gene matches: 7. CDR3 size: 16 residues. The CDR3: CASSGSLAGGYNEQFF. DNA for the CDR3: TGCGCCAGCAGCGGGTCCCTAGCGGGGGGTTACAATGAGCAGTTCTTC.